This T cell receptor beta chain was sequenced for a study of cytomegalovirus exposure and HLA in healthy donors. Notes on the study in general: Highly shared sequence variants in one cluster were likely a sequencing artifact. When a later analysis was performed, an Asian-associated ancestry cluster reportedly had fewer N-insertions than the approximately 700-donor mean.

The V gene's germline CDR1 is SGHTA and CDR2 FQGNSA. The CDR3 runs to 15 residues. V lost 5 bases and J lost 2; bases outside the gene matches: 1. In the PCR, 60 Vbeta and 13 Jbeta primers were used. Clones were read by immunoSEQ multiplex PCR, and TCRdb kept only the in-frame ones, dropping some. The repertoire holds some 90,000 clones, about 75% seen once, with roughly 6% in the top ten. With regard to this clone: Its antigen is unidentified.

The gene calls are TRBV7-2 and TRBJ2-1; 12 bases match TRBD2. The sequence was collected from a female donor in good health and CMV-seronegative. The source material was PBMCs. CDR3 region: CASSPSGGAYNEQFF. Here the CDR3 DNA reads TGTGCCAGCAGCCCTAGCGGGGGGGCCTACAATGAGCAGTTCTTC.